This T cell receptor (beta chain) originates from a study of a mutant IDH1 vaccine in newly diagnosed glioma. Study as a whole: Of the patients given treatment, 62.5% were male and approximately 40% were female, and a mean age of roughly 40 years was recorded. Therapy received beforehand was radiotherapy, temozolomide, or both, with most patients given both.

The CDR3 is 14 residues long. V was shortened by 0 bases and J by 1 base, with 7 bases between the two germline ends. Germline lookup yields CDR1 ENHRY and CDR2 SYGVKD. A note on this clone: Its antigen is as yet unknown.

Profiled with immunoSEQ multiplex PCR; TCRdb holds only in-frame clones, not every one. The repertoire consists of approximately 24,000 clones, with roughly 80% occurring once and the leading ten covering more than 7.5%. Indicated time point: week 11, during vaccination. Vaccination comprised doses that each held 300 ug of mutant IDH1 20-mer peptide, plus topical imiquimod. The donors' diagnosis was new WHO grade 3 or 4 astrocytoma that was IDH1-mutant and ATRX-lost. This receptor was taken from a woman aged 18-30 years with glioma. V gene TRBV10-3 combines with J gene TRBJ2-7, with D perhaps TRBD1 (5 bases). Sequenced here: PBMCs, sampled from a glioma patient whose treatment included an IDH1 peptide vaccine. CDR3 nucleotides: TGTGCCATCAGTGAGTCGACAGCGTCCTACGAGCAGTACTTC. Translating gives CAISESTASYEQYF.